This T cell receptor (beta chain) was identified during a study of T cells after yellow fever vaccination. General study points: Booster sampling recovered most clones from primary vaccination (96% CD4, approximately 88% CD8). Relatively few clonotypes were ones that appeared in both CD4 and CD8 compartments. Faster peaking, at day 5 versus 15, marked a secondary response that was weaker.

Points on this clonotype: Its target is unknown.

The ends lost 1 base at V and 1 base at J; junction bases unmatched: 5. Germline V CDR1 and CDR2: LNHNV, YYDKDF (reference sequence). CDR3 length: 17 residues. Researchers made TCR cDNA using 5'RACE template switching, and this step added a universal primer site and UMIs. TCRdb independently ran MiXCR on the 5' RACE reads; one entry per CDR3 protein. The sample includes under 400,000 distinct CDR3 sequences, around 10% of them seen just once. The source was PBMCs, collected on the day of the first yellow fever vaccination. The source is a man younger than 35 who received the YFV17D yellow fever vaccine. J is TRBJ2-2 and V is TRBV15; 8 bases fit TRBD1. The CDR3 nucleotides are TGTGCCACCAGCAGAGCGACCGGGACAGGGAACACCGGGGAGCTGTTTTTT. Protein sequence: CATSRATGTGNTGELFF.